The entry below gives a single T cell receptor beta chain sequence along with its context. Here immunoSEQ multiplex PCR was the method, and the copy in TCRdb shows in-frame clones only, minus some. The repertoire holds fewer than 70,000 clones, with around 80% as singletons. This sample is drawn from a study of blood T cell repertoires in COVID-19. Study at large: Sources were T cells, B-cell-depleted T cells, or PBMCs; the material itself was cDNA or gDNA.

CDR1 and CDR2 (germline): MDHEN, SYDVKM. This CDR3 has 18 residues. The trim removed 7 bases at V and 6 bases at J, leaving 21 bases unmatched. The clonotype comes from a human donor in a cohort sampled during active COVID-19. The chain uses TRBV28 and TRBJ2-3, with 8 nucleotides matching TRBD1. The sequencing sample was made of peripheral blood. CDR3 residues: CASTSTGARPGRKDTQYF. The CDR3 DNA is TGTGCCAGCACCTCGACAGGGGCGAGACCTGGCCGGAAGGATACGCAGTATTTT. The complete variable domain, with remaining parts taken from reference TRBV28 and TRBJ2-3, reads DVKVTQSSRYLVKRTGEKVFLECVQDMDHENMFWYRQDPGLGLRLIYFSYDVKMKEKGDIPEGYSVSREKKERFSLILESASTNQTSMYLCASTSTGARPGRKDTQYFGPGTRLTVL.